This T cell receptor (beta chain) was documented in a study of cytomegalovirus exposure and HLA in healthy donors. Study-wide results and limits: Later analysis suggested links between common viral pathogens and several top significant clusters.

PCR involved 60 Vbeta and 13 Jbeta primers. This table comes from immunoSEQ multiplex PCR, and its TCRdb copy is limited to in-frame clones, with some not included. Here the sample table reports around 45,000 clones. Germline loops: CDR1 MGHRA, CDR2 YSYEKL. With 1 base clipped from V and 7 bases from J, the junction kept 7 bases outside the gene matches. This CDR3 spans 15 amino acids. As for this clone: Its antigen is not identified.

Sequenced material: PBMCs. The J gene is TRBJ2-1, the V gene TRBV4-1; 7 bases are a match to TRBD1. This TCR came from a male donor in good health and CMV-seronegative. CDR3: CASSQVETGWNEQFF. CDR3 DNA: TGCGCCAGCAGCCAAGTGGAGACAGGGTGGAATGAGCAGTTCTTC.